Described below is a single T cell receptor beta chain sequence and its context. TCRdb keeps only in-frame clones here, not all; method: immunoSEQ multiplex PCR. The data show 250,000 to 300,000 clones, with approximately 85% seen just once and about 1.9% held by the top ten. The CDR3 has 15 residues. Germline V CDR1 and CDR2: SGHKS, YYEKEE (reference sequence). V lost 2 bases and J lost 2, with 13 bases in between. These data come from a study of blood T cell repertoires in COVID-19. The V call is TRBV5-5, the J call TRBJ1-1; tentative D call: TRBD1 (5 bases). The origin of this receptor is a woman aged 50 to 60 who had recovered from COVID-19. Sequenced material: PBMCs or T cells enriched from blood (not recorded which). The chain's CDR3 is CASSLFPGENTEAFF. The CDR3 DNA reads TGTGCCAGCAGCTTATTCCCGGGGGAAAACACTGAAGCTTTCTTT.